One and the same sample provided the 5 T cell receptor beta chains below, sequenced in a study of blood T cell repertoires in COVID-19. The data were produced by immunoSEQ multiplex PCR, yet TCRdb's version contains in-frame clones alone and is incomplete. The repertoire holds tens of thousands of clones, with 80% to 85% as singletons. Sequenced sample: peripheral blood. These receptors all come from a human donor in a cohort sampled during active COVID-19.

The chain combines TRBV4-3 with TRBJ1-4, with D unclear. Trimming cost V 1 base and J 7 bases, with 10 bases left between them. The CDR3 totals 14 residues. Germline V lookup: CDR1 LGHNA, CDR2 YSLEER. The CDR3 DNA sequence: TGCGCCAGCAGCCAAGCCGGCAGCGGTGAAAAACTGTTTTTT. Translation: CASSQAGSGEKLFF.

The genes are TRBV20-1 and TRBJ2-5, with D tentatively TRBD1 (6 bases). The CDR3 covers 19 residues. The germline V gene has CDR1 DFQATT and CDR2 SNEGSKA (reference sequence). V lost 3 bases and J lost 7, with 33 bases in between. CDR3 sequence reads: CSASPIWGTKGVPRGTQYF. The CDR3, as DNA: TGCAGTGCTAGTCCCATCTGGGGTACAAAGGGGGTCCCTAGGGGGACCCAGTACTTC.

The CDR3 reads CASSGAGTGVNSPLHF. The CDR3 DNA sequence: TGTGCCAGCAGTGGTGCCGGGACAGGGGTAAATTCACCCCTCCACTTT. The chain carries TRBV2 and TRBJ1-6, with 10 bases fitting TRBD1. The CDR3 contains 16 residues. CDR1 is SNHLY, CDR2 FYNNEI, per germline. V dropped 4 bases and J dropped 7; count of bases not matched to a gene: 7.

This rearrangement joins TRBV6-4 to TRBJ2-3; 12 nucleotides line up with TRBD2. Germline trimming cut 5 bases from V and 4 bases from J; bases unmatched to any gene: 7. The CDR3 is 16 residues long. Germline V CDR1 and CDR2: MRHNA, SNTAGT. The CDR3, as DNA: TGTGCCAGCAGTTGGGCTAGCGGGGGGGCCCCAGATACGCAGTATTTT. It encodes CASSWASGGAPDTQYF.

J is TRBJ1-6 and V is TRBV5-4; D is uncertain. The CDR3 runs 15 residues. Germline assignment: CDR1 SGHNT and CDR2 YYREEE (reference sequence). With 4 bases removed from V and 8 bases from J, the gap between germline ends came to 16 bases. The CDR3 sequence: CASSLGETLDSPLHF. As DNA, the CDR3 is TGTGCCAGCAGCCTTGGGGAGACCCTCGATTCACCCCTCCACTTT.